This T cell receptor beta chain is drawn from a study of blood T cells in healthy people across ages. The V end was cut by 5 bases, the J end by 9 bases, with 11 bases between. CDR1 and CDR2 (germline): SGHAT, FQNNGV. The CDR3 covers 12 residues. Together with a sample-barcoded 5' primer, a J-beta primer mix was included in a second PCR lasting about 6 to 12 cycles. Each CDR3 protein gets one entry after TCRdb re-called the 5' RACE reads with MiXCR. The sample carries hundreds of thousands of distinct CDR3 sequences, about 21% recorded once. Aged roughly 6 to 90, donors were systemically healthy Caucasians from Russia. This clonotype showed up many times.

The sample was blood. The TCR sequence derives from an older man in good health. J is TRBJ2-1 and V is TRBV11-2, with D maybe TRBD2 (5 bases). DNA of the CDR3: TGTGCCAGCAGCGACCTGGGAGTTGAGCAGTTCTTC. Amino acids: CASSDLGVEQFF.